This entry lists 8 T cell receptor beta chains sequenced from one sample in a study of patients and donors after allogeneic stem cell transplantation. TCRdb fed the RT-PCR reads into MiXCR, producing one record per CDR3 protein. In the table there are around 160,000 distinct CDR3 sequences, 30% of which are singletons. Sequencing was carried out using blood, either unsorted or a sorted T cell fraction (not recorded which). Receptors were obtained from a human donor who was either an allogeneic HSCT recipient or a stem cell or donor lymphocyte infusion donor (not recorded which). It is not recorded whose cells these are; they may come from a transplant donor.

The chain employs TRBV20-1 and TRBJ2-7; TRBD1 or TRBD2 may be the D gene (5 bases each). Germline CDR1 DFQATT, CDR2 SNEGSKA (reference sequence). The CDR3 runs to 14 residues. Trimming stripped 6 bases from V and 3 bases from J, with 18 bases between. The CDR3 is CSAKGWEINYEQYF. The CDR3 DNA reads TGCAGTGCGAAGGGGTGGGAGATTAACTACGAGCAGTACTTC.

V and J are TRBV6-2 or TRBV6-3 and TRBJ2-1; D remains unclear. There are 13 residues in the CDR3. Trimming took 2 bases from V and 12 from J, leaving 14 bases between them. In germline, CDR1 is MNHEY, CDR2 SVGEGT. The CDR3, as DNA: TGTGCCAGCAGTTACGGGCCAAGAGTTGGGCAGTTCTTC. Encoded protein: CASSYGPRVGQFF.

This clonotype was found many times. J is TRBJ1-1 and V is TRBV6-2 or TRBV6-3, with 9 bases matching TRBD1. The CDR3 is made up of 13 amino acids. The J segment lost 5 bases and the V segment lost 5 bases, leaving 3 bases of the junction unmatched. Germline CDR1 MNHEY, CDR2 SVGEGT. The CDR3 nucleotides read TGTGCCAGCAGTACAGGGGGCTGGACTGAAGCTTTCTTT. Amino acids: CASSTGGWTEAFF.

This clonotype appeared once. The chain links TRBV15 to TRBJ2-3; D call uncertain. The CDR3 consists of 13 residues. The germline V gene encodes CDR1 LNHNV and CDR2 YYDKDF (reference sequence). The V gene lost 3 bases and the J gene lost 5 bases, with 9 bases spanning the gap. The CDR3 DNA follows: TGTGCCACCAGCAGGGACCGGAGAGATACGCAGTATTTT. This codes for CATSRDRRDTQYF.

DNA for the CDR3: TGTGCCATCAGGGGACAGGGGGCGGAATCACCCCTCCACTTT. Translated, it gives CAIRGQGAESPLHF. The rearrangement uses TRBV10-3 and TRBJ1-6, with TRBD1 matching over 12 bases. The ends lost 6 bases at V and 10 bases at J; junction bases unmatched: 4. CDR1 ENHRY and CDR2 SYGVKD come from the germline V gene. The CDR3 has 14 amino acids.

The CDR3 nucleotides are TGCAGTGCTAACAGGGGAGACTACGAGCAGTACTTC. Translating gives CSANRGDYEQYF. The rearrangement uses TRBV20-1 and TRBJ2-7; 7 nucleotides align to TRBD1. The CDR3 contains 12 residues. CDR1 is DFQATT, CDR2 SNEGSKA, per germline (reference sequence). The V and J ends lost 4 bases and 3 bases, in that order; junction bases with no gene match: 3.

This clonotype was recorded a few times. CDR3 loop: CASSEGAGTLDYGYTF. The CDR3 DNA follows: TGTGCCAGCAGTGAAGGTGCCGGGACATTGGACTATGGCTACACCTTC. The chain is built from TRBV6-1 and TRBJ1-2, with TRBD1 as a possible D gene (6 bases). Trimming stripped 1 base from V and 3 bases from J, with 15 bases between. Per germline, CDR1 MNHNS and CDR2 SASEGT. This CDR3 has 16 amino acids.

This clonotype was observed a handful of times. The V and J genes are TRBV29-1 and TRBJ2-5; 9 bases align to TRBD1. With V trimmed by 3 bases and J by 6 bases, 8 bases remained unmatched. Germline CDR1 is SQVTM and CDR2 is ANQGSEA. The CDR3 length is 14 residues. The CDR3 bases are TGCAGCGTTGACCCGGGACAGGGTAGGAAGACCCAGTACTTC. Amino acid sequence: CSVDPGQGRKTQYF.